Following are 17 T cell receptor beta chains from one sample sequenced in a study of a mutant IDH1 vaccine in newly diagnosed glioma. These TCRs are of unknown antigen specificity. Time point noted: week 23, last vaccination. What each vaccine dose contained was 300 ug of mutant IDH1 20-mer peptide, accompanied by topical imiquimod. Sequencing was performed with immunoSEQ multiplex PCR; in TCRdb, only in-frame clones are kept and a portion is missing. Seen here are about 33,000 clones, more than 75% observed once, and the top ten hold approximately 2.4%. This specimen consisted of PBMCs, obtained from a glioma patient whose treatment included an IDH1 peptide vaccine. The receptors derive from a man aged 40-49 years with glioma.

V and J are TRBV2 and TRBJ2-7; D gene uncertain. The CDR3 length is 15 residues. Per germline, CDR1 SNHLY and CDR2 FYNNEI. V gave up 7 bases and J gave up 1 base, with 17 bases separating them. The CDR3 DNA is TGTGCCAGCACCGGAACAGTGTTCCCATCCTACGAGCAGTACGTC. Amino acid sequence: CASTGTVFPSYEQYV.

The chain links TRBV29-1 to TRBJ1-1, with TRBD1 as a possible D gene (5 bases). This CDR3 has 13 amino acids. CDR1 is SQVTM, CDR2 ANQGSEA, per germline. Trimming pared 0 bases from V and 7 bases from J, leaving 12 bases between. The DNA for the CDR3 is TGCAGCGTTGAAGATGCACAGGTCTATGAAGCTTTCTTT. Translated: CSVEDAQVYEAFF.

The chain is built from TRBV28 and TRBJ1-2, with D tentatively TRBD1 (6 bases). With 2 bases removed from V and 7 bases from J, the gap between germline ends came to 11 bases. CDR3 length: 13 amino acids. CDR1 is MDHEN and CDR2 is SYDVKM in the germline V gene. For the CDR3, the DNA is TGTGCCAGCAGTTTAGAACAGGGTGGTGGCTACACCTTC. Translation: CASSLEQGGGYTF.

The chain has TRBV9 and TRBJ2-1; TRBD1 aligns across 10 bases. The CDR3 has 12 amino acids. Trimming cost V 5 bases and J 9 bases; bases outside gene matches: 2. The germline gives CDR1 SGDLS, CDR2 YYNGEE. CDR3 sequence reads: CASSRTGGEQFF. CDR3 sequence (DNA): TGTGCCAGCAGTAGGACAGGGGGTGAGCAGTTCTTC.

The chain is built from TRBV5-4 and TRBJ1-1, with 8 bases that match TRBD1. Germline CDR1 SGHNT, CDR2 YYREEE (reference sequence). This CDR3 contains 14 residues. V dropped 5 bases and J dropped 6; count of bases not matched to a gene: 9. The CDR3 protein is CASRPPLTGAEAFF. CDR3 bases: TGTGCCAGCAGACCTCCTTTGACAGGGGCTGAAGCTTTCTTT.

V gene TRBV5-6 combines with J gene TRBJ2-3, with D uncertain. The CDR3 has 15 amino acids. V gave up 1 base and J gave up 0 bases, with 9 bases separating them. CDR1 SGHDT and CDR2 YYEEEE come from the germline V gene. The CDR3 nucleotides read TGTGCCAGCAGCTTGAGACGAACCAGCACAGATACGCAGTATTTT. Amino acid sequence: CASSLRRTSTDTQYF.

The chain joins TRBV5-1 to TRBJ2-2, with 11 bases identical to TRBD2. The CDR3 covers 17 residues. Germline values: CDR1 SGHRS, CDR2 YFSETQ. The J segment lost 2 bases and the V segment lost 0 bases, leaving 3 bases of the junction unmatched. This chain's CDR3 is CASSLETSGGNTGELFF. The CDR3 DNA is TGCGCCAGCAGCTTGGAAACTAGCGGGGGTAACACCGGGGAGCTGTTTTTT.

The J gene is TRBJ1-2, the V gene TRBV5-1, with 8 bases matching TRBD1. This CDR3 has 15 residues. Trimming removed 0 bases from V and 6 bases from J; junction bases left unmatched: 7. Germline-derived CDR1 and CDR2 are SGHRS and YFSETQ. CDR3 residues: CASSLGQGKGDGYTF. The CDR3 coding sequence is TGCGCCAGCAGCTTGGGACAGGGGAAGGGCGATGGCTACACCTTC. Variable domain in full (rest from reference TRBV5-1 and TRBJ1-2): KAGVTQTPRYLIKTRGQQVTLSCSPISGHRSVSWYQQTPGQGLQFLFEYFSETQRNKGNFPGRFSGRQFSNSRSEMNVSTLELGDSALYLCASSLGQGKGDGYTFGSGTRLTVV.

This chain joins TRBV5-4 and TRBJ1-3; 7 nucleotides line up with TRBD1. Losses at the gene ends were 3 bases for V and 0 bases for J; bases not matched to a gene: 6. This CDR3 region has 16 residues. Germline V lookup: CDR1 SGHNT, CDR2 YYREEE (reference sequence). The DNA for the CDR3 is TGTGCCAGCAGCTCATACCGGGACAGCTCTGGAAACACCATATATTTT. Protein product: CASSSYRDSSGNTIYF.

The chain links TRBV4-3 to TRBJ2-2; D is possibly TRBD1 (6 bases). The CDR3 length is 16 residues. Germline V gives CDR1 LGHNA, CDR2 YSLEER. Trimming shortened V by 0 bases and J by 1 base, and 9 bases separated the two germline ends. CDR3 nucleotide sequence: TGCGCCAGCAGCCAAGACGACAGGTGGAACACCGGGGAGCTGTTTTTT. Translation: CASSQDDRWNTGELFF.

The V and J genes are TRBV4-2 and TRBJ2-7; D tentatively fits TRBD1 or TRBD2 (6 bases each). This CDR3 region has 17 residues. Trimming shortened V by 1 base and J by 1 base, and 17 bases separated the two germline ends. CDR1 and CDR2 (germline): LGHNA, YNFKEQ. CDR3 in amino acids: CASSQGTGAPNSYEQYF. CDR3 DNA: TGTGCCAGCAGCCAAGGGACGGGGGCACCAAATTCCTACGAGCAGTACTTC.

In DNA, the CDR3 is TGTGCCAGCAGCTCTTTCACCGGGGAGCTGTTTTTT. Its translation: CASSSFTGELFF. V and J are TRBV5-6 and TRBJ2-2; D not resolved. This CDR3 has 12 residues. Germline CDR1 and CDR2: SGHDT and YYEEEE. The V gene lost 3 bases and the J gene lost 4 bases, with 4 bases spanning the gap.

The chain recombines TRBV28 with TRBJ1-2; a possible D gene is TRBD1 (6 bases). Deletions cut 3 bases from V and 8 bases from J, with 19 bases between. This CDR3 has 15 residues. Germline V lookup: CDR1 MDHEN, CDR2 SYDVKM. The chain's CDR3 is CASSLLAQGFQGYTF. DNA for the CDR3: TGTGCCAGCAGTTTGTTGGCGCAGGGGTTTCAGGGCTACACCTTC.

The CDR3 DNA sequence: TGTGCCAGCAGCCAGGGTCCGGAAGAAAAACTGTTTTTT. Amino acid sequence: CASSQGPEEKLFF. The chain combines TRBV7-2 with TRBJ1-4, with D perhaps TRBD1 (5 bases). The CDR3 is made up of 13 amino acids. Germline values: CDR1 SGHTA, CDR2 FQGNSA. With 5 bases removed from V and 8 bases from J, the gap between germline ends came to 12 bases.

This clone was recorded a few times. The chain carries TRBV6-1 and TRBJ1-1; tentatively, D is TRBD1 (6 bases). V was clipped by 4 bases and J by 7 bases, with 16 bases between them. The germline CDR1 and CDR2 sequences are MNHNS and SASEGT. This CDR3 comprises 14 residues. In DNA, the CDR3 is TGTGCCAGCAGTGCCCAATCAGGGGTAGTTGAAGCTTTCTTT. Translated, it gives CASSAQSGVVEAFF.

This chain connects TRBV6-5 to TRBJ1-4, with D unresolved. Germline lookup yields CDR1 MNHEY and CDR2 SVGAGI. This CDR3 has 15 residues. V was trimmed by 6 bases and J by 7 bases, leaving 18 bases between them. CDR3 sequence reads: CASSPIGLPTEKLFF. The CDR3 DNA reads TGTGCCAGCAGCCCTATCGGGCTACCTACTGAAAAACTGTTTTTT.

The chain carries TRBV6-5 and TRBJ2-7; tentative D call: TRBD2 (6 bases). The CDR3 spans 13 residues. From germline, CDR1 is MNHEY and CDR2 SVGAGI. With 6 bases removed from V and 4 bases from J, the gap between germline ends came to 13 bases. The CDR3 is CASRMWGEYEQYF. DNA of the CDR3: TGTGCCAGCAGGATGTGGGGGGAGTACGAGCAGTACTTC.